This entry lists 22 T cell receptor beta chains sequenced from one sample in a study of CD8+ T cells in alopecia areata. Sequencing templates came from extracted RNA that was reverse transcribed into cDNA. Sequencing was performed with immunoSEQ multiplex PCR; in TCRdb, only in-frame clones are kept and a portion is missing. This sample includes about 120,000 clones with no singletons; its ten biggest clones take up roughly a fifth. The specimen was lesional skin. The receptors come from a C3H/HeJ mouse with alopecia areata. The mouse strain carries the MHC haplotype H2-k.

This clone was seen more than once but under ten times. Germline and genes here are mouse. CDR3 in amino acids: CASRTGGADAEQFF. CDR3 DNA, as far as it was read: TGTGCCAGCAGAACTGGGGGGGCAGATGCT. V usage is TRBV19 and J usage is TRBJ2-1, with 11 bases matching TRBD2. Coverage ceases 4 residues before the CDR3 finishes, and the germline J gene fills in the end. The trim removed 5 bases at V and 5 bases at J, leaving 3 bases unmatched. CDR1 is FNHDT and CDR2 is SITEND in the germline V gene (reference sequence). The CDR3 is 14 amino acids.

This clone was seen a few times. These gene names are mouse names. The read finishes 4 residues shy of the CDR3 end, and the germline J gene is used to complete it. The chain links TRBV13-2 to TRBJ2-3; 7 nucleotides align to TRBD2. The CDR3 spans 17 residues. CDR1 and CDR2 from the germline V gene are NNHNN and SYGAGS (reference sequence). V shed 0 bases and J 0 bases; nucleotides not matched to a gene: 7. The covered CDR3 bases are TGTGCCAGCGGTGATGCATCGGGGGGGTTTAGTGCAGAA. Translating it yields CASGDASGGFSAE. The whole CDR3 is CASGDASGGFSAETLYF.

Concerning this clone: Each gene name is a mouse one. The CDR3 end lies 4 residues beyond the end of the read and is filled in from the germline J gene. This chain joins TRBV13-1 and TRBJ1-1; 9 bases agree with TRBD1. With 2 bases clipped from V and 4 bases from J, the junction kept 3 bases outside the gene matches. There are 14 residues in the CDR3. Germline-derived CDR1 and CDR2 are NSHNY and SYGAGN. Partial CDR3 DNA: TGTGCCAGCAGTGAAACAGGGGGCGGCACA. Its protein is CASSETGGGT. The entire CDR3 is CASSETGGGTEVFF.

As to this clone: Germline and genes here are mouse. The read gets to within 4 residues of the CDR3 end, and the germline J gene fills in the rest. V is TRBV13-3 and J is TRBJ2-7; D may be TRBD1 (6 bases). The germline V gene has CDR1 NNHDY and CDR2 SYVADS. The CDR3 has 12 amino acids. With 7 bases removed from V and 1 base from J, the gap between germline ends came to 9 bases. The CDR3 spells CASEGQSYEQYF. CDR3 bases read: TGTGCCAGCGAGGGACAATCCTAT.

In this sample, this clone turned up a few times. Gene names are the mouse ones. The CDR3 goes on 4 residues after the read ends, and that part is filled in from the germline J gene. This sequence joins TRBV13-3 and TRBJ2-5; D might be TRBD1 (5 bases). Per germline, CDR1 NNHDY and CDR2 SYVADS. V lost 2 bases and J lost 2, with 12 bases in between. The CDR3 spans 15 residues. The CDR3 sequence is CASSESTDPQDTQYF. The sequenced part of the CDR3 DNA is TGTGCCAGCAGTGAGTCGACAGACCCCCAAGAC.

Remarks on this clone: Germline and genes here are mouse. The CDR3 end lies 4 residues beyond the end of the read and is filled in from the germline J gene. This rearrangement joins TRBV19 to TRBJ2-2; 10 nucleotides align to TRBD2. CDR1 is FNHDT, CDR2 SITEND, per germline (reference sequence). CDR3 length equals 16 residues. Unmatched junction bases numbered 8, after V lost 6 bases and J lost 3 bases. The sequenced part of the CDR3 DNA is TGTGCCAGCACCCCTCTGGGGGGGCAGGACACCGGG. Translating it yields CASTPLGGQDTG. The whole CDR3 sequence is CASTPLGGQDTGQLYF.

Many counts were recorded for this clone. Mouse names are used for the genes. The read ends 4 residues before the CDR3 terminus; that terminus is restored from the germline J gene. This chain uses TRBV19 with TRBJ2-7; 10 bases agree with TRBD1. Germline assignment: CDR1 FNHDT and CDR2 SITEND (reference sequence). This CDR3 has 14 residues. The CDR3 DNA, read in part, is TGTGCCAGCAGTATATTGGGACAGGGGTAT. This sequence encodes CASSILGQGY. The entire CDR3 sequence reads CASSILGQGYEQYF.

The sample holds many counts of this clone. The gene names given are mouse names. Partial CDR3 DNA: TGTGCCAGCAGTTTCGGGACAGCAAACTCC. Its translation is CASSFGTANS. The complete CDR3 reads CASSFGTANSDYTF. V usage is TRBV14 and J usage is TRBJ1-2, with 7 bases that match TRBD1. The read falls 4 residues short of the CDR3 end, and the missing part is taken from the germline J gene. V gave up 1 base and J gave up 0 bases; unmatched junction bases: 0. Germline CDR1 reads SGHDT; CDR2 reads FRDEAV. The CDR3 is 14 residues long.

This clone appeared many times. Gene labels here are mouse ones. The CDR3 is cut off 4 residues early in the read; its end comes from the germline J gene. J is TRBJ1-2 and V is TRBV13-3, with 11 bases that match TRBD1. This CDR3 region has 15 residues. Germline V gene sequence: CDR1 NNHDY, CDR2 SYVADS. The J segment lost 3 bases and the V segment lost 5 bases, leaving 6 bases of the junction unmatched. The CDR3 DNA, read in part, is TGTGCCAGCAGGGACAGGGGGCGCGGGGACTCC. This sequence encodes CASRDRGRGDS. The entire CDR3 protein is CASRDRGRGDSDYTF.

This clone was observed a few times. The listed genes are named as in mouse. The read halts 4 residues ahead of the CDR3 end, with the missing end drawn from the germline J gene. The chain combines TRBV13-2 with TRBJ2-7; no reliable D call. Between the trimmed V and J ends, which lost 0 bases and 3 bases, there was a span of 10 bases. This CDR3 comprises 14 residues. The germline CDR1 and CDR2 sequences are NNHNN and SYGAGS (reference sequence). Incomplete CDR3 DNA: TGTGCCAGCGGTGATGTGCAGGCCAACTAT. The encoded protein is CASGDVQANY. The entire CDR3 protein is CASGDVQANYEQYF.

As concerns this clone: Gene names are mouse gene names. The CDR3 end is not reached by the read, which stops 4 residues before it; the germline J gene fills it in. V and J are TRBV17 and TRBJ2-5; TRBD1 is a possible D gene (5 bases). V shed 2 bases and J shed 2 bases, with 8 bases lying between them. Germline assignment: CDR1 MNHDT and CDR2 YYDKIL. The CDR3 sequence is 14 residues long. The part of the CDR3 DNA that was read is TGTGCTAGCAGTAGACCCAGGGCCCAAGAC. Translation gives CASSRPRAQD. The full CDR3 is CASSRPRAQDTQYF.

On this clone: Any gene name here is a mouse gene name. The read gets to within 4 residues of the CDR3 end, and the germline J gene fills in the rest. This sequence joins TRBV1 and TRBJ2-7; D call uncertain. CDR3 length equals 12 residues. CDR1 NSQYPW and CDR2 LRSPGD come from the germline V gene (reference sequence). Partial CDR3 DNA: TGCACCTGCAGTCTAGACACTTAT. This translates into CTCSLDTY. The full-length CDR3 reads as CTCSLDTYEQYF.

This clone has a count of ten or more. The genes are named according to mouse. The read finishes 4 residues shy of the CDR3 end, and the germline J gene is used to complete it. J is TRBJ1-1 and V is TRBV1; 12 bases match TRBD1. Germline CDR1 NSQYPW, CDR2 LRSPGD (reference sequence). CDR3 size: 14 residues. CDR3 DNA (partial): TGCACCTGCAGTGCAGGGGACAGGGGGCGA. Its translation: CTCSAGDRGR. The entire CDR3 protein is CTCSAGDRGREVFF. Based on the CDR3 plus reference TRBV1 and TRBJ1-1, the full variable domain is VTLLEQNPRWRLVPRGQAVNLRCILKNSQYPWMSWYQQDLQKQLQWLFTLRSPGDKEVKSLPGADYLATRVTDTELRLQVANMSQGRTLYCTCSAGDRGREVFFGKGTRLTVV.

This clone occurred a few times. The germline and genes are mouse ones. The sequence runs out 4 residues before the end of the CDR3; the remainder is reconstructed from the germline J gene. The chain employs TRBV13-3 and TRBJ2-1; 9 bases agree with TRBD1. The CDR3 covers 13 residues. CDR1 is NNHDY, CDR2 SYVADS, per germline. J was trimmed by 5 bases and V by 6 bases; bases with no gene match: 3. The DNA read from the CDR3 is TGTGCCAGCAAACAGGGGGCGGATGCT. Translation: CASKQGADA. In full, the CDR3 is CASKQGADAEQFF.

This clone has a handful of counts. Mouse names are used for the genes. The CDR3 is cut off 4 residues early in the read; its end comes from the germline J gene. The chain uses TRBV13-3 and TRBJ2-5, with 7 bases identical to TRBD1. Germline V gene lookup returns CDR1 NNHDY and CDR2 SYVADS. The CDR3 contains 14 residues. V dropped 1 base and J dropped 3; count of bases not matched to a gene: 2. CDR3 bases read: TGTGCCAGCAGTGATAGACAGGGTCAAGAC. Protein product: CASSDRQGQD. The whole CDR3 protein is CASSDRQGQDTQYF. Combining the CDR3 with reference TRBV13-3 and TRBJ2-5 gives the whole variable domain EAAVTQSPRSKVAVTGGKVTLSCHQTNNHDYMYWYRQDTGHGLRLIHYSYVADSTEKGDIPDGYKASRPSQENFSLILELASLSQTAVYFCASSDRQGQDTQYFGPGTRLLVL.

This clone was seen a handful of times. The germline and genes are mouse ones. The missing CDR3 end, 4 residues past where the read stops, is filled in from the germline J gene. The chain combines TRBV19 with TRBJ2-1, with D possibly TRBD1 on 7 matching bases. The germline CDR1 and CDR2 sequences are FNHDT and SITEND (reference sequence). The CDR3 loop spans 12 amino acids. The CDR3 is CASSIRGPEQFF. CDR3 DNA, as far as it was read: TGTGCCAGCAGTATTAGGGGGCCT.

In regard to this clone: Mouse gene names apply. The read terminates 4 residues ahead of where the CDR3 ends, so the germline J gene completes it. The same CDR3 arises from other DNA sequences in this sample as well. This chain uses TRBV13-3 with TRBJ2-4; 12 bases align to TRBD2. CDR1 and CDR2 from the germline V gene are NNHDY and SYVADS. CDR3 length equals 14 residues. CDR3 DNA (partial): TGTGCCAGCAGTGGGACTGGGGGGGGGAAC. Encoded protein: CASSGTGGGN. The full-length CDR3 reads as CASSGTGGGNTLYF.

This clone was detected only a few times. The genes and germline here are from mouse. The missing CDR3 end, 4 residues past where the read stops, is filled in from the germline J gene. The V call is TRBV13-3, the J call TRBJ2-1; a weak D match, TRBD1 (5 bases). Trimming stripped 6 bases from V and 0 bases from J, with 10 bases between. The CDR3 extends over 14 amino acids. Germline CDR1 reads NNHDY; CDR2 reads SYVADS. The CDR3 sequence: CASKLQVNYAEQFF. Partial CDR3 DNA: TGTGCCAGCAAATTACAGGTTAACTATGCT.

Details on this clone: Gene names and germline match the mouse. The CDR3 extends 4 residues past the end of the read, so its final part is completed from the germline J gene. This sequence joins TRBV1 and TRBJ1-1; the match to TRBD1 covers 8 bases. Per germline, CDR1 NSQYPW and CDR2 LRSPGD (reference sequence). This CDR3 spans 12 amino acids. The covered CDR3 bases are TGCACCTGCAGTGACAGGGGGGCA. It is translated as CTCSDRGA. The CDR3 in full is CTCSDRGAEVFF.

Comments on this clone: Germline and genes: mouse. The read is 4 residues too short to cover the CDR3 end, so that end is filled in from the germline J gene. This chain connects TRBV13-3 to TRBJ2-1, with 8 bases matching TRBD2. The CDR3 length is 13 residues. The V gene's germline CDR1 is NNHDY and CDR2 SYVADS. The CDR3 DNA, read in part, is TGTGCCAGCAGATGGGGGGGTGGGGCT. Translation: CASRWGGGA. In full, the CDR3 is CASRWGGGAEQFF.

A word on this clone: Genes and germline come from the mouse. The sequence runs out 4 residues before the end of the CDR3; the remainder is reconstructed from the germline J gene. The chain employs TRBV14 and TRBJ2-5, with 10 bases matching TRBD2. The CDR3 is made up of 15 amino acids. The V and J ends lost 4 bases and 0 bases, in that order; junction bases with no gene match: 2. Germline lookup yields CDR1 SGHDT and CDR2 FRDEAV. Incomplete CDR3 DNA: TGTGCCAGCAGTGGACTGGGGGTTAACCAAGAC. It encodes CASSGLGVNQD. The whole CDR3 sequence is CASSGLGVNQDTQYF.

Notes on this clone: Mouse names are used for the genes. The sequenced part of the CDR3 DNA is TGTGCCAGCAGTCGGACTGATCCAGAC. The encoded protein is CASSRTDPD. The full CDR3 reads CASSRTDPDTQYF. V is TRBV19 and J is TRBJ2-5; tentatively, D is TRBD2 (6 bases). The observed sequence ends 4 residues before the CDR3 terminus, with the missing tail filled in from the germline J gene. Looked up from germline, CDR1 is FNHDT and CDR2 is SITEND (reference sequence). This CDR3 contains 13 residues.